This T cell receptor (beta chain) is from a study of radiation and T cells in renal cell carcinoma. The table came from immunoSEQ multiplex PCR; TCRdb's copy has only in-frame clones and leaves some out. The sample has around 18,000 clones, under 70% seen once. This clone has just a few counts. Treatment specified: treatment-naive control, cytoreductive nephrectomy. Control tumor donors were a few females and roughly 10 males, median age around 62 years. After removal of 0 bases from V and 9 bases from J, the junction contained 8 bases not matched to a gene. This CDR3 comprises 14 residues. Germline V gene data show CDR1 as SGDLS and CDR2 as YYNGEE.

This sample comprised tumor tissue, obtained from a patient whose treatment was nephrectomy without radiotherapy. The receptor comes from a man in his forties with renal cell carcinoma. V is TRBV9 and J is TRBJ2-5, with 7 bases aligning to TRBD2. The CDR3: CASSVGAGRESQYF. For the CDR3, the DNA is TGTGCCAGCAGCGTAGGAGCGGGGCGGGAATCCCAGTACTTC.